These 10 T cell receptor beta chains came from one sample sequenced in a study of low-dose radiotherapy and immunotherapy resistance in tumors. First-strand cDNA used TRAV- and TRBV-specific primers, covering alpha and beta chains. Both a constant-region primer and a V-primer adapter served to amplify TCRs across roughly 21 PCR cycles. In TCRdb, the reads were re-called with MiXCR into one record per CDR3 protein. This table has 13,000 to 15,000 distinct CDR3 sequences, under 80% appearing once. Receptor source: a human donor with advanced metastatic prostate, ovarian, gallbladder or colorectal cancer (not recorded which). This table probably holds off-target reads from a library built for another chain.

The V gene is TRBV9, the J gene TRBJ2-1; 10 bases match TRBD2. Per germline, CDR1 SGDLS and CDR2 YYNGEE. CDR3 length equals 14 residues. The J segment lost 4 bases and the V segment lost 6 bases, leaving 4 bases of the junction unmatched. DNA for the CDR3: TGTGCCAGCACCGCTAGCGGGGGATACAATGAGCAGTTCTTC. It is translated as CASTASGGYNEQFF.

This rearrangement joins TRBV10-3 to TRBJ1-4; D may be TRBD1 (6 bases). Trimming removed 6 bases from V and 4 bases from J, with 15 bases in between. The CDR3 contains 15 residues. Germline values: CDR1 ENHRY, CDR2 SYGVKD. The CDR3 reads CAISLVRGLNEKLFF. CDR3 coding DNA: TGTGCCATCAGCTTAGTCAGGGGCCTTAATGAAAAACTGTTTTTT.

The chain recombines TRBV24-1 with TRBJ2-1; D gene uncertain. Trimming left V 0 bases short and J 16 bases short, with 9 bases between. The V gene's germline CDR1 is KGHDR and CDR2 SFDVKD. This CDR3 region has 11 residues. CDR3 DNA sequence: TGTGCCACCAGTGATTTGACCGCTCACTTCTTC. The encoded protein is CATSDLTAHFF.

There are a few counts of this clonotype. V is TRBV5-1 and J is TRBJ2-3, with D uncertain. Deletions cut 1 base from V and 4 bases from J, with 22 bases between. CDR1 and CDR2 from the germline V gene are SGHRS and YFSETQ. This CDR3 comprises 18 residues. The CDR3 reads CASSLTRSGSVGADTQYF. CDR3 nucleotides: TGCGCCAGCAGCTTGACGCGTTCGGGCTCAGTTGGAGCAGATACGCAGTATTTT.

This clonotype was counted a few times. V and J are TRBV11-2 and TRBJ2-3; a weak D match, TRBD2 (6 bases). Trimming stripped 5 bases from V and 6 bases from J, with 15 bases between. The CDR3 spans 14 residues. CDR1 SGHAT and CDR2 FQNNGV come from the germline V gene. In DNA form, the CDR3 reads TGTGCCAGCAGCCCCGTGGGGGACTCGGATACGCAGTATTTT. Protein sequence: CASSPVGDSDTQYF.

CDR3 sequence reads: CASREVAKNIQYF. In nucleotides, the CDR3 is TGTGCCAGCAGGGAGGTAGCCAAAAACATTCAGTACTTC. This chain connects TRBV28 to TRBJ2-4, with D possibly being TRBD2 (5 bases). Germline V CDR1 and CDR2: MDHEN, SYDVKM. The CDR3 runs 13 residues. Deletions cut 6 bases from V and 0 bases from J, with 6 bases between.

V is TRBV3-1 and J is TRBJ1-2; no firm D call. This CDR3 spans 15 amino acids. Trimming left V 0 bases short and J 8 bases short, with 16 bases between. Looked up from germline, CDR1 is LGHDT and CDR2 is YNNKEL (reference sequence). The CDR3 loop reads CASSQDRRVFGGYTF. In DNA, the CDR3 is TGTGCCAGCAGCCAAGATAGGAGAGTTTTCGGAGGCTACACCTTC.

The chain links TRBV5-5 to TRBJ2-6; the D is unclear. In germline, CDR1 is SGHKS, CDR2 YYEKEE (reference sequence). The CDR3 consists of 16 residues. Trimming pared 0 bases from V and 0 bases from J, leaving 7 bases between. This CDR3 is CASSLVGFSGANVLTF. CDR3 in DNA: TGTGCCAGCAGCTTGGTTGGGTTCTCTGGGGCCAACGTCCTGACTTTC.

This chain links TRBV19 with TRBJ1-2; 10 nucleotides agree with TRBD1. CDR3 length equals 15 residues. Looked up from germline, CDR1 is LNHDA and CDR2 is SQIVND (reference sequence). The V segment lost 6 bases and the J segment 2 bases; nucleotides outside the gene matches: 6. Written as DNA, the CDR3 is TGTGCCAGTAGCTTGACAGGGGGCATGAACTATGGCTACACCTTC. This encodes CASSLTGGMNYGYTF.

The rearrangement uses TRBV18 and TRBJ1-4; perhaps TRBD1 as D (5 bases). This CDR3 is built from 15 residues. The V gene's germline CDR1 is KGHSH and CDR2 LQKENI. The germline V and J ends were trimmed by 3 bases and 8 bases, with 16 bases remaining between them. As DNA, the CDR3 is TGTGCCAGCTCACCTCCGATGGGGGGGGACGAAAAACTGTTTTTT. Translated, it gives CASSPPMGGDEKLFF.